This T cell receptor (beta chain) was captured in a study of glioma-infiltrating T cells after dendritic cell vaccination. Study context: At biweekly intervals, patients got three intradermal dendritic cell vaccine injections. Broader study findings: The cohort had few patients with full blood and tumor sets.

In germline, CDR1 is MNHNY, CDR2 SVGAGI (reference sequence). CDR3 length: 16 residues. V was shortened by 2 bases and J by 4 bases, with 17 bases between the two germline ends. Time point defined: after dendritic cell vaccination, including at tumor progression/relapse. On this clone: Its antigen is not known.

Amplification used 60 V beta primers and 13 J beta primers. The repertoire was sequenced with immunoSEQ multiplex PCR; TCRdb's copy has only in-frame clones and lacks some. The sample includes 90,000 to 95,000 clones, over 75% of them seen just once. This TCR was recovered from a human donor with glioblastoma. The V call is TRBV6-6, the J call TRBJ1-1, with D perhaps TRBD1 (5 bases). This specimen was blood, taken after dendritic cell vaccination. CDR3 protein: CASSYPRVGEVTEAFF. DNA for the CDR3: TGTGCCAGCAGTTACCCTCGGGTAGGGGAGGTCACTGAAGCTTTCTTT.